A selection of T cell receptor beta chains follows, all from one sample in a study of memory CD4+ T cells and cytomegalovirus serostatus. The method was immunoSEQ multiplex PCR; TCRdb's version includes in-frame clones alone and lacks a portion of them. The sample gives tens of thousands of clones, 76% of which show up once; roughly 4.4% is in the top ten. The sequencing input was memory CD4+ T cells from blood. These receptors were taken from an adult in good health and CMV-seropositive. The CDR3 runs from the conserved cysteine through the conserved F or W. The D gene is left open where the match is weak. Size tells how often a clone was seen (once, few, many) or the class of an expanded clone, and some rows leave it out.

>TRBJ2-3|NA|TRBV7-2|NA
CASSSSTDTQYF
TGTGCCAGCAGCTCGAGCACAGATACGCAGTATTTT
>TRBJ1-1|NA|TRBV14|NA
CASRMTVNTEAFF
TGTGCCAGCAGAATGACAGTGAACACTGAAGCTTTCTTT
>TRBJ1-5|TRBD1|TRBV28|NA
CASRSGDRGVQPQHF
TGTGCCAGCAGATCAGGGGACAGGGGAGTACAGCCCCAGCATTTT
>TRBJ2-7|NA|TRBV28|once
CASRFDRAYEQYF
TGTGCCAGCAGATTCGACAGAGCCTACGAGCAGTACTTC
>TRBJ1-5|NA|TRBV4-1|NA
CPSSGKRTANYSNQPQHF
TGCCCTAGCAGCGGGAAAAGGACCGCGAACTATAGCAATCAGCCCCAGCATTTT
>TRBJ2-1|TRBD2|TRBV7-3|NA
CASSFGGSYEQFF
TGTGCCAGCAGCTTTGGCGGGAGCTATGAGCAGTTCTTC
>TRBJ2-1|NA|TRBV25-1|NA
CASSKRPTNEQFF
TGTGCCAGCAGTAAAAGACCCACCAATGAGCAGTTCTTC
>TRBJ2-2|NA|TRBV9|NA
CASSLRDLNTGELFF
TGTGCCAGCAGCCTCCGGGATTTGAACACCGGGGAGCTGTTTTTT
>TRBJ1-5|TRBD1|TRBV6-1|NA
CATQIQTGPQPQHF
TGTGCCACCCAGATACAGACAGGGCCTCAGCCCCAGCATTTT
>TRBJ2-3|NA|TRBV4-1|NA
CASSQDWRADTQYF
TGCGCCAGCAGCCAAGATTGGCGGGCCGATACGCAGTATTTT
>TRBJ2-7|TRBD2|TRBV10-1|NA
CASSERLAGEQYF
TGCGCCAGCAGTGAGCGACTAGCAGGCGAGCAGTACTTC
>TRBJ2-2|NA|TRBV27|NA
CASSFLSMTGELFF
TGTGCCAGCAGTTTTCTTAGTATGACCGGGGAGCTGTTTTTT
>TRBJ2-3|NA|TRBV7-2|NA
CASSLTPRPVSTDTQYF
TGTGCCAGCAGCCTCACCCCTAGGCCCGTAAGCACAGATACGCAGTATTTT
>TRBJ2-2|NA|TRBV9|many
CASSVVGGGWRTGELFF
TGTGCCAGCAGCGTAGTTGGAGGGGGCTGGCGAACCGGGGAGCTGTTTTTT
>TRBJ2-7|TRBD1|TRBV6-5|few
CASSRTGPYEQYF
TGTGCCAGCAGTCGGACAGGACCCTACGAGCAGTACTTC
>TRBJ1-1|TRBD1|TRBV7-2|NA
CASSLNGGQVNTEAFF
TGTGCCAGCAGCTTAAACGGTGGACAGGTGAACACTGAAGCTTTCTTT
>TRBJ1-5|TRBD1|TRBV7-8|NA
CASSRTGSSNQPQHF
TGTGCCAGCAGCCGGACAGGGTCAAGCAATCAGCCCCAGCATTTT
>TRBJ2-1|NA|TRBV19|NA
CASSIQLVSEQFF
TGTGCCAGTAGTATACAACTAGTCAGTGAGCAGTTCTTC
>TRBJ1-2|TRBD1|TRBV30|NA
CAWEQGAGYGYTF
TGTGCCTGGGAACAGGGGGCTGGCTATGGCTACACCTTC
>TRBJ2-3|NA|TRBV27|few
CASSQNLLSTDTQYF
TGTGCCAGCAGCCAGAATTTACTTAGCACAGATACGCAGTATTTT
>TRBJ2-5|NA|TRBV15|NA
CATSSDSLPETQYF
TGTGCCACCAGCAGTGACTCCCTCCCAGAGACCCAGTACTTC
>TRBJ2-4|TRBD1|TRBV28|NA
CASSLSGGQAKNIQYF
TGTGCCAGCAGTTTATCAGGGGGCCAAGCCAAAAACATTCAGTACTTC
>TRBJ1-2|NA|TRBV19|NA
CASSRMTLTGYTF
TGTGCCAGTAGCCGCATGACCCTGACCGGCTACACCTTC